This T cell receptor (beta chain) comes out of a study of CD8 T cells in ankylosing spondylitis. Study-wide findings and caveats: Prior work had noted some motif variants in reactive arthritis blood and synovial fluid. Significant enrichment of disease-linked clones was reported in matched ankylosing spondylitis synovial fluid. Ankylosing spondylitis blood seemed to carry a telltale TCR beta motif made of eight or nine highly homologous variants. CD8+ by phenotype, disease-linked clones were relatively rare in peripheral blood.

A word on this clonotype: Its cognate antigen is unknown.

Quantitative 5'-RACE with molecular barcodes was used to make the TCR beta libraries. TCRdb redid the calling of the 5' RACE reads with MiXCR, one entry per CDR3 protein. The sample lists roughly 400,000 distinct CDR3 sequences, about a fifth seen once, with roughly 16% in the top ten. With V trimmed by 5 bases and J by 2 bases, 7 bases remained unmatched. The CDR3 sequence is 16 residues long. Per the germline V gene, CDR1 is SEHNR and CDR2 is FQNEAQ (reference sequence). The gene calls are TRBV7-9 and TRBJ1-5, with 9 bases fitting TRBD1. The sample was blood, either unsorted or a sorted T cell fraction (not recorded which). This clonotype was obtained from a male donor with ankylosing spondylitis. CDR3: CASSLGQGDGNQPQHF. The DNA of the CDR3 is TGTGCCAGCAGCCTGGGACAGGGTGACGGCAATCAGCCCCAGCATTTT.